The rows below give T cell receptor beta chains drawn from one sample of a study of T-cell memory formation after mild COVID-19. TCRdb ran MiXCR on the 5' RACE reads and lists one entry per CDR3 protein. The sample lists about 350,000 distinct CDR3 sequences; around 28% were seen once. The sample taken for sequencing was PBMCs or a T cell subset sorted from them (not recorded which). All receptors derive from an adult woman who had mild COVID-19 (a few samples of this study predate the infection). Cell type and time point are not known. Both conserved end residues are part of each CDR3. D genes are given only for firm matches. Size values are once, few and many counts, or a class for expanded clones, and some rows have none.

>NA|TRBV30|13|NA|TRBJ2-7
CAWSVWGGYEQYF
TGTGCCTGGAGTGTATGGGGCGGGTACGAGCAGTACTTC
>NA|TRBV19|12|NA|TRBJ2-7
CASSIGGDEQYF
TGTGCCAGTAGTATTGGAGGCGACGAGCAGTACTTC
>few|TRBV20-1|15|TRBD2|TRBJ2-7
CSARDQTSGAYEQYF
TGCAGTGCTAGAGATCAGACTAGCGGGGCCTACGAGCAGTACTTC
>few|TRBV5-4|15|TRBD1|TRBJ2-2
CASSRDRTNTGELFF
TGTGCCAGCAGCCGGGACAGGACGAACACCGGGGAGCTGTTTTTT
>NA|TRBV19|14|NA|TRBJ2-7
CASSRSGFSYEQYF
TGTGCCAGTAGTAGGAGCGGGTTCTCCTACGAGCAGTACTTC
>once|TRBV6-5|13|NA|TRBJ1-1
CASSMGRRTEAFF
TGTGCCAGCAGTATGGGACGGAGAACTGAAGCTTTCTTT
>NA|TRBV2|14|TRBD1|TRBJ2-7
CASTETGAFYEQYF
TGTGCCAGCACCGAAACAGGGGCGTTCTACGAGCAGTACTTC
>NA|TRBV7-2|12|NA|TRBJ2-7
CASTPNPYEQYF
TGTGCCAGCACCCCGAATCCCTACGAGCAGTACTTC
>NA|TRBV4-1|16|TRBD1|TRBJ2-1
CASSPQPGQGGNEQFF
TGCGCCAGCAGCCCCCAACCGGGACAGGGAGGCAATGAGCAGTTCTTC
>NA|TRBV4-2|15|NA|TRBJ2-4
CASSQVIGSGDIQYF
TGTGCCAGCAGCCAAGTAATCGGATCGGGCGACATTCAGTACTTC
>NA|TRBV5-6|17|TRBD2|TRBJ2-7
CASSIINSGRAPDEQYF
TGTGCCAGCAGCATTATAAATAGCGGGAGGGCCCCCGACGAGCAGTACTTC
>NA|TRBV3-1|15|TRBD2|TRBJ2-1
CASSDPGGRVDEQFF
TGTGCCAGCAGCGACCCGGGGGGGCGTGTCGATGAGCAGTTCTTC
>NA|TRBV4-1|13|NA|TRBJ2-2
CASRRENTGELFF
TGCGCCAGCAGGAGGGAGAACACCGGGGAGCTGTTTTTT
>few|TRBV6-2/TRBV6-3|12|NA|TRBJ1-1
CASSYLNTEAFF
TGTGCCAGCAGTTACCTGAACACTGAAGCTTTCTTT
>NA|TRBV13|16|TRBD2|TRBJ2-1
CASSPRRASGSYEQFF
TGTGCCAGCAGCCCGCGACGGGCTAGCGGGAGCTATGAGCAGTTCTTC
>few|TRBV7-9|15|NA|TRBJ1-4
CASSVGGPSNEKLFF
TGTGCCAGCAGTGTGGGAGGACCGAGTAATGAAAAACTGTTTTTT
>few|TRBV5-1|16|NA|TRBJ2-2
CASSPGGTSQSRELFF
TGCGCCAGCTCTCCTGGGGGGACTTCACAGTCCCGGGAGCTGTTTTTT
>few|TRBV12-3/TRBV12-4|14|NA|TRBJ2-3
CASSLAGLTDTQYF
TGTGCCAGCAGTTTAGCAGGGTTAACAGATACGCAGTATTTT
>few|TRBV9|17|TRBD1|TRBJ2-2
CASSVDAGGFSPGELFF
TGTGCCAGCAGCGTAGATGCAGGGGGTTTCTCCCCCGGGGAGCTGTTTTTT
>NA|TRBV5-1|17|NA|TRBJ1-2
CASSLDAGTTHMDGYTF
TGCGCCAGCAGCTTGGACGCCGGGACGACGCATATGGATGGCTACACCTTC
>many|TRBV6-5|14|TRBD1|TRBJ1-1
CASSQQGANTEAFF
TGTGCCAGCAGTCAACAGGGGGCGAACACTGAAGCTTTCTTT
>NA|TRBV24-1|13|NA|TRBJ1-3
CATSSGAGNTIYF
TGTGCCACCAGCTCAGGGGCTGGAAACACCATATATTTT